This record covers a single T cell receptor beta chain. This sample was included in a study of T cell changes during pregnancy in multiple sclerosis. Assay used: immunoSEQ multiplex PCR; TCRdb lists only in-frame clones, some missing. The table records over 45,000 clones, about nine tenths of them present only once. Germline CDR1 and CDR2: SGHRS and YFSETQ. The V end was cut by 0 bases, the J end by 6 bases, with 11 bases between. The CDR3 has 14 amino acids. This receptor was taken from a female donor in good health, enrolled as a control in a pregnancy study. Here the sequenced sample was peripheral blood, taken in the first trimester of pregnancy. The rearrangement joins TRBV5-1 to TRBJ2-3; tentative D call: TRBD1 (5 bases). The CDR3 loop reads CASSLDRLSDTQYF. DNA of the CDR3: TGCGCCAGCAGCTTGGACAGGTTGTCTGATACGCAGTATTTT.